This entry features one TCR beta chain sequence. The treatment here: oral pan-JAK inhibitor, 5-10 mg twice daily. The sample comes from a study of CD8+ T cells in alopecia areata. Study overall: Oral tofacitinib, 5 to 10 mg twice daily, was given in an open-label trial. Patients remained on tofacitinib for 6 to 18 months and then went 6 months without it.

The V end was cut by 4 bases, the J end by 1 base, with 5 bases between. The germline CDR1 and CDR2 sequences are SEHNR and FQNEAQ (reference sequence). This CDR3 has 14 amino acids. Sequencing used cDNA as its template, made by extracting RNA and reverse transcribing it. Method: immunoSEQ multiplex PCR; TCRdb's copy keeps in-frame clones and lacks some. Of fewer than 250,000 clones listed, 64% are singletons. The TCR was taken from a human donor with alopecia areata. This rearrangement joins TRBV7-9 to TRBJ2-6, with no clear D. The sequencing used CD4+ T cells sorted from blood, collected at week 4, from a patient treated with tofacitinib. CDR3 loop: CASSWGSGANVLTF. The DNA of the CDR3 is TGTGCCAGCAGCTGGGGATCTGGGGCCAACGTCCTGACTTTC.